A single sample gave rise to the 18 T cell receptor beta chains below, sequenced in a study of T cell repertoires in cytomegalovirus infection. TCRdb fed the reads into MiXCR, producing one record per CDR3 protein. The table shows around 450,000 distinct CDR3 sequences, with about 33% occurring only once. The source material was PBMCs. The receptors were gathered from a human donor in good health (CMV status not recorded). Some clones in this sample may be carry-over from other donors' samples.

The chain recombines TRBV28 with TRBJ2-2; D is ambiguous. The CDR3 contains 14 residues. Germline lookup yields CDR1 MDHEN and CDR2 SYDVKM. The V end lost 7 bases, the J end lost 0 bases, and 9 bases lay between the germline ends. The CDR3 is CASIRTANTGELFF. In DNA form, the CDR3 reads TGTGCCAGCATCCGAACCGCGAACACCGGGGAGCTGTTTTTT.

This clonotype was observed a single time. J is TRBJ1-3 and V is TRBV27; no firm D call. Germline V gives CDR1 MNHEY, CDR2 SMNVEV (reference sequence). Trimming took off 6 bases at V and 0 bases at J, with 15 bases between the two ends. CDR3 size: 16 residues. The CDR3 DNA follows: TGTGCCAGCAGCCCCTCCGGACGGATCTCTGGAAACACCATATATTTT. Its protein product is CASSPSGRISGNTIYF.

The J gene is TRBJ2-5, the V gene TRBV2; 8 nucleotides agree with TRBD1. CDR1 SNHLY and CDR2 FYNNEI come from the germline V gene. The V segment lost 3 bases and the J segment 5 bases; nucleotides outside the gene matches: 8. The CDR3 length is 15 residues. This chain's CDR3 is CASSDRYRGKETQYF. CDR3 nucleotides: TGTGCCAGCAGTGATAGGTACAGGGGGAAGGAGACCCAGTACTTC.

The rearrangement uses TRBV19 and TRBJ1-2; 7 nucleotides agree with TRBD1. V was pared by 8 bases and J by 0 bases, with 15 bases of the junction left unmatched. CDR1 is LNHDA, CDR2 SQIVND, per germline (reference sequence). This CDR3 spans 17 amino acids. The CDR3 sequence: CASQPGTEASTNYGYTF. The CDR3, as DNA: TGTGCCAGTCAACCCGGGACAGAAGCATCTACTAACTATGGCTACACCTTC.

There are many counts of this clonotype. This sequence joins TRBV7-2 and TRBJ1-1, with a weak D call TRBD1 (5 bases). Germline V gene lookup returns CDR1 SGHTA and CDR2 FQGNSA. Trimming removed 1 base at V and 11 bases at J, with 14 bases between. This CDR3 has 13 amino acids. CDR3 in DNA: TGTGCCAGCAGCTTAGATAGGGGAGCGCGGGCTTTCTTT. It encodes CASSLDRGARAFF. The full variable domain, rest sourced from reference TRBV7-2 and TRBJ1-1, is GAGVSQSPSNKVTEKGKDVELRCDPISGHTALYWYRQSLGQGLEFLIYFQGNSAPDKSGLPSDRFSAERTGGSVSTLTIQRTQQEDSAVYLCASSLDRGARAFFGQGTRLTVV.

The V and J genes are TRBV12-3 or TRBV12-4 and TRBJ2-7, with 12 bases aligning to TRBD1. The J segment lost 6 bases and the V segment lost 4 bases, leaving 10 bases of the junction unmatched. This CDR3 has 16 residues. The CDR3 spells CASSSPAGTGGFEQYF. The CDR3 DNA sequence: TGTGCCAGCAGTTCCCCCGCCGGGACAGGGGGCTTCGAGCAGTACTTC.

This clonotype appeared once. The V call is TRBV27, the J call TRBJ1-1; unclear D gene. The CDR3 runs to 13 residues. Germline-derived CDR1 and CDR2 are MNHEY and SMNVEV (reference sequence). V shed 5 bases and J shed 10 bases, with 17 bases lying between them. CDR3 loop: CASSRERAGGAFF. As DNA, the CDR3 is TGTGCCAGCAGTCGGGAGAGGGCAGGCGGAGCTTTCTTT.

The chain joins TRBV24-1 to TRBJ1-2; the D gene is possibly TRBD1 (5 bases). Between the trimmed V and J ends, which lost 6 bases and 4 bases, there was a span of 11 bases. The CDR3 loop spans 13 amino acids. Germline CDR1 and CDR2: KGHDR and SFDVKD. The CDR3 loop reads CATSPQGGYGYTF. DNA for the CDR3: TGTGCCACCAGTCCCCAGGGTGGCTATGGCTACACCTTC.

The table lists this clonotype with a few counts. The chain uses TRBV4-1 and TRBJ2-1, with 7 bases aligning to TRBD2. V shed 0 bases, J shed 10 bases, and the junction held 9 bases outside the gene matches. From germline, CDR1 is MGHRA and CDR2 YSYEKL. The CDR3 is 15 amino acids. The chain's CDR3 is CASSQEIGAAGEQFF. The CDR3 DNA follows: TGCGCCAGCAGCCAAGAAATCGGGGCAGCGGGGGAGCAGTTCTTC.

V is TRBV7-6 and J is TRBJ2-5; perhaps D is TRBD1 or TRBD2 (5 bases each). The V end lost 5 bases, the J end lost 5 bases, and 18 bases lay between the germline ends. The germline V gene encodes CDR1 SGHVS and CDR2 FNYEAQ. The CDR3 loop spans 15 amino acids. In DNA, the CDR3 is TGTGCCAGCAGCCGGGACGGGGTGGGTACCGAGACCCAGTACTTC. It is translated as CASSRDGVGTETQYF.

CDR3: CASTDSYNEQFF. The CDR3 DNA follows: TGTGCCAGCACTGACTCCTACAATGAGCAGTTCTTC. The chain employs TRBV6-2 or TRBV6-3 and TRBJ2-1; D uncertain. Trimming took off 7 bases at V and 0 bases at J, with 4 bases between the two ends. The CDR3 totals 12 residues. In germline, CDR1 is MNHEY, CDR2 SVGEGT.

The chain employs TRBV6-6 and TRBJ2-1; 7 nucleotides line up with TRBD2. The CDR3 extends over 12 amino acids. J was trimmed by 12 bases and V by 6 bases; bases with no gene match: 8. CDR1 MNHNY and CDR2 SVGAGI come from the germline V gene (reference sequence). CDR3 protein: CASRPEPGGQFF. Written as DNA, the CDR3 is TGTGCCAGCAGGCCCGAACCGGGGGGGCAGTTCTTC.

At least ten counts were recorded for this clonotype. The J gene is TRBJ2-2, the V gene TRBV7-2; the match to TRBD2 covers 8 bases. Germline V gene sequence: CDR1 SGHTA, CDR2 FQGNSA. The CDR3 has 13 amino acids. CDR3 protein: CAMERGYTGELFF. The CDR3 bases are TGTGCTATGGAGCGGGGGTACACCGGGGAGCTGTTTTTT.

The chain links TRBV2 to TRBJ1-3, with D unclear. V shed 4 bases and J shed 0 bases, with 4 bases lying between them. This CDR3 region has 13 residues. CDR1 is SNHLY and CDR2 is FYNNEI in the germline V gene. The CDR3 protein is CASSGDSGNTIYF. CDR3 bases: TGTGCCAGCAGTGGCGACTCTGGAAACACCATATATTTT.

V gene TRBV19 combines with J gene TRBJ1-5; the match to TRBD1 covers 8 bases. The germline V gene encodes CDR1 LNHDA and CDR2 SQIVND (reference sequence). Trimming took 8 bases from V and 6 from J; bases not matched to a gene: 9. The CDR3 has 14 amino acids. CDR3 amino acids: CASGSRGPAQPQHF. The CDR3 nucleotides are TGTGCCAGTGGTAGCAGGGGGCCGGCTCAGCCCCAGCATTTT.

This clonotype has more than one count but fewer than ten. This chain's CDR3 is CATRVAGASGNEQFF. The CDR3 DNA is TGTGCAACCAGGGTAGCGGGGGCCTCGGGCAATGAGCAGTTCTTC. The rearrangement links TRBV28 to TRBJ2-1; 9 nucleotides align to TRBD2. Germline loops: CDR1 MDHEN, CDR2 SYDVKM. This CDR3 region has 15 residues.

In this sample, this clonotype turned up a few times. The V call is TRBV11-2, the J call TRBJ1-4; TRBD1 matches 7 bases. Germline V gene lookup returns CDR1 SGHAT and CDR2 FQNNGV. This CDR3 comprises 13 residues. V gave up 5 bases and J gave up 7 bases; unmatched junction bases: 4. The CDR3 nucleotides are TGTGCCAGCAGCACGCGGGACAGTGAAAAACTGTTTTTT. It yields the protein CASSTRDSEKLFF.

The V gene is TRBV5-6, the J gene TRBJ2-3; the D is unclear. CDR3 length equals 14 residues. V gave up 4 bases and J gave up 0 bases, with 9 bases separating them. Germline V gives CDR1 SGHDT, CDR2 YYEEEE. CDR3 nucleotides: TGTGCCAGCAGCACCCTAGACAGCACAGATACGCAGTATTTT. As protein: CASSTLDSTDTQYF.